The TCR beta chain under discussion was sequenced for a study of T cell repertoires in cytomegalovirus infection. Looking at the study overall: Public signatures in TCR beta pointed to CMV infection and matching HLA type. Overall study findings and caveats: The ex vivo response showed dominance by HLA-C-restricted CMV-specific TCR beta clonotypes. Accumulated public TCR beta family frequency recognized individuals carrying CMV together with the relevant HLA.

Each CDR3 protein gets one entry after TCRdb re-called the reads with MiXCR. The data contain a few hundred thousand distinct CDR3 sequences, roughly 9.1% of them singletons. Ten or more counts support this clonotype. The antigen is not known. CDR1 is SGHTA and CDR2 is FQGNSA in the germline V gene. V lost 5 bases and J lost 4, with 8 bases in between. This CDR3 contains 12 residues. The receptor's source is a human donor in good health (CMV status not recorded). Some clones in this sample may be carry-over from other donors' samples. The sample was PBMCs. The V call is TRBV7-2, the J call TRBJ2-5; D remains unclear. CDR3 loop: CASSPRRETQYF. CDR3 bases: TGTGCCAGCAGCCCACGCCGAGAGACCCAGTACTTC.